A single TCR beta chain is shown here with its context. Its antigen is not known. This CDR3 is built from 16 residues. Per germline, CDR1 SGHRS and CDR2 YFSETQ. V was pared by 0 bases and J by 0 bases, with 0 bases of the junction left unmatched. The entry originates in a study of CD4+ T cells in melanoma. Data came from immunoSEQ multiplex PCR; TCRdb stores just in-frame clones and leaves some out. The sample consists of tens of thousands of clones, about 72% of them appearing once. Study observations and caveats: CD8+ T cell, macrophage and B cell function reportedly correlated with neoantigen-specific CD4+ T cells. Diverse differentiation states were reported for melanoma neoantigen-specific CD4+ T cells.

Sequencing input: tumor tissue. The clonotype comes from a human donor with melanoma. The rearrangement links TRBV5-1 to TRBJ2-2; 9 nucleotides agree with TRBD2. The CDR3 region has the DNA TGCGCCAGCAGCTTGGGACTAGCGGCGAACACCGGGGAGCTGTTTTTT. It translates to CASSLGLAANTGELFF.